This entry features one T cell receptor beta chain sequence. Its cognate antigen is unknown. A read error may produce the germline difference seen at one junction end. This entry comes from a study of Graves' ophthalmopathy and Graves' hyperthyroidism. Study results and limitations: Researchers report that a 13-signature model separated ophthalmopathy from stable hyperthyroidism, posting almost 90% sensitivity and 75% to 84% specificity.

The length of the CDR3 is 13 residues. Germline assignment: CDR1 LGHDT and CDR2 YNNKEL (reference sequence). TCR beta CDR3 amplification used RNA transcripts. HTBI primers were used in a first-round RT-PCR, which preceded a second-round multiplex PCR. MiXCR, run by TCRdb on the multiplex PCR reads, gives a single entry per CDR3 protein. This table has 650,000 to 800,000 distinct CDR3 sequences, 35% to 50% appearing once. This receptor was obtained from an adult man with Graves' ophthalmopathy. Sequencing used peripheral blood. The V call is TRBV3-1, the J call TRBJ1-1; unclear D gene. The CDR3 coding sequence is TGTGCCAGCACTTACGTGGGAGGCACTGAAGCTCTCTTT. Its protein product is CASTYVGGTEALF.